The clone carrying this T cell receptor beta chain was counted many times. Time point noted: pre-treatment sample, taken before nivolumab and TIL therapy. Pleural nodules or supraclavicular lymph nodes made up most of the excised metastases sampled. The immunoSEQ assay was v3. The repertoire was sequenced with immunoSEQ multiplex PCR; TCRdb's copy has only in-frame clones and lacks some. Seen here are more than 90,000 clones, about two thirds observed once, and the top ten hold roughly 11%. Germline CDR1 reads LNHDA; CDR2 reads SQIVND (reference sequence). The CDR3 spans 12 residues. Deletions cut 3 bases from V and 4 bases from J, with 4 bases between. These data belong to a study of TIL therapy for anti-PD-1-resistant metastatic lung cancer. Study in general: Tumors carried a median about 1.4 non-synonymous mutations per megabase.

The sample consisted of tumor tissue, taken at baseline. The receptor comes from a person aged 25-85 years with non-small cell lung cancer. The chain couples TRBV19 to TRBJ1-3; D uncertain. The CDR3: CASSIIGNTIYF. DNA for the CDR3: TGTGCCAGTAGTATTATCGGAAACACCATATATTTT.